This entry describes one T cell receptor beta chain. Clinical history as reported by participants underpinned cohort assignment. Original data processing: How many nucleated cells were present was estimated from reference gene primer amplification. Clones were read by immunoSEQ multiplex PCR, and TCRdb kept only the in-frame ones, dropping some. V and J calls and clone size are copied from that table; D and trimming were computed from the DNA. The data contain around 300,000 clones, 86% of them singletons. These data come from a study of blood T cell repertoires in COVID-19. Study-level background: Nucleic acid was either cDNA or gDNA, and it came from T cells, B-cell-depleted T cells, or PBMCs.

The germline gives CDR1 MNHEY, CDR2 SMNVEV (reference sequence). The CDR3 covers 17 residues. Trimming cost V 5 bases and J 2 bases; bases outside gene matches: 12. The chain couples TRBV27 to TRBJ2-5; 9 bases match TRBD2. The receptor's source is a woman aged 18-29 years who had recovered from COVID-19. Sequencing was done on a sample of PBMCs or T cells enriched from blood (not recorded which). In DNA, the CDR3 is TGTGCCAGCAGTCGCCTAAAGCGGGGGGTTGGTCAAGAGACCCAGTACTTC. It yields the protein CASSRLKRGVGQETQYF.